This TCR beta chain was documented in a study of cytomegalovirus exposure and HLA in healthy donors. Germline V gene lookup returns CDR1 WSHSY and CDR2 SAAADI. The CDR3 covers 15 residues. The J segment lost 7 bases and the V segment lost 6 bases, leaving 10 bases of the junction unmatched. Each donor's status was that of a healthy bone marrow donor. Overall study results and limits: The authors later found most CMV-associated TCR beta chains appeared HLA-restricted. In an earlier analysis, productive rearrangement rates for most beta V segments clustered near 87% or 30%.

For this clone: The antigen is undetermined.

PCR was performed using 60 Vbeta and 13 Jbeta primers. Method: immunoSEQ multiplex PCR; TCRdb's copy keeps in-frame clones and lacks some. Of some 110,000 clones listed, roughly 80% are singletons. V usage is TRBV10-2 and J usage is TRBJ2-7; the match to TRBD1 covers 12 bases. The source material was PBMCs. This TCR came from a middle-aged man in good health and CMV-seronegative. CDR3 DNA: TGCGCCAGCAGATACCCGGGACAGGGGGCGGGGGAGCAGTACTTC. Its protein product is CASRYPGQGAGEQYF.